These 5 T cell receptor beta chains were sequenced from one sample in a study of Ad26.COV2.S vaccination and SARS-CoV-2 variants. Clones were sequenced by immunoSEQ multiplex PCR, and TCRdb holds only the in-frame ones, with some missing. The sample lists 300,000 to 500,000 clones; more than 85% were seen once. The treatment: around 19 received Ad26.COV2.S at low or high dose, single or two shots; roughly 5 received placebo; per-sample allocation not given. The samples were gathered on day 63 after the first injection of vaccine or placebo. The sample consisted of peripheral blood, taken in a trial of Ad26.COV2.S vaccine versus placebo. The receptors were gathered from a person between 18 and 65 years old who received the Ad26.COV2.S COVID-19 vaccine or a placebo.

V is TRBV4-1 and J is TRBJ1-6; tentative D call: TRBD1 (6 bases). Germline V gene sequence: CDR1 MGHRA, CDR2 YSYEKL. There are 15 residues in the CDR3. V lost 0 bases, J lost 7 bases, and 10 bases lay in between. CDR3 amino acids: CASSQEGGMNSPLHF. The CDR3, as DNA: TGCGCCAGCAGCCAAGAAGGGGGAATGAATTCACCCCTCCACTTT.

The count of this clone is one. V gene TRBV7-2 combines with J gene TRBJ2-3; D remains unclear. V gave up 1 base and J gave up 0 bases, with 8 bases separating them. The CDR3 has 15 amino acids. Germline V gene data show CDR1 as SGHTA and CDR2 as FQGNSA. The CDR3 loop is CASSLGAPSTDTQYF. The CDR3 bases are TGTGCCAGCAGCTTAGGGGCCCCGAGCACAGATACGCAGTATTTT.

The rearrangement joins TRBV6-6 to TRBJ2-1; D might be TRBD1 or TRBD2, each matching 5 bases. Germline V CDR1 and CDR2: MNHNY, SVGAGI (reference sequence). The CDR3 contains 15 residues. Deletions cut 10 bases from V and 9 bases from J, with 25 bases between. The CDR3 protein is CATTRDVDRYGEQFF. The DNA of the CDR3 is TGTGCCACCACCCGGGACGTAGATAGGTATGGTGAGCAGTTCTTC.

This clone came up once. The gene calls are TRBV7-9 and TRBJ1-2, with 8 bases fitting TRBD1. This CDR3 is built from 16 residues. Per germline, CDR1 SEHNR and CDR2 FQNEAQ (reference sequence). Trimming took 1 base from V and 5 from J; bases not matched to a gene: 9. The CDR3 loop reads CASSLGGQGQRYGYTF. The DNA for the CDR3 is TGTGCCAGCAGCTTAGGAGGACAGGGTCAGAGGTATGGCTACACCTTC. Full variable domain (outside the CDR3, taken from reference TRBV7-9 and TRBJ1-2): DTGVSQNPRHKITKRGQNVTFRCDPISEHNRLYWYRQTLGQGPEFLTYFQNEAQLEKSRLLSDRFSAERPKGSFSTLEIQRTEQGDSAMYLCASSLGGQGQRYGYTFGSGTRLTVV.

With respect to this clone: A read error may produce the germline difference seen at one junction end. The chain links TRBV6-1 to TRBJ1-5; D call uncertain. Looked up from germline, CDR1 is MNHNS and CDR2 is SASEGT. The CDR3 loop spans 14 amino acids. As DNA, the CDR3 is TGTGCCAGCAGCGAAGGGTCCAACAATCAGCCCCAGCATTTT. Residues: CASSEGSNNQPQHF.